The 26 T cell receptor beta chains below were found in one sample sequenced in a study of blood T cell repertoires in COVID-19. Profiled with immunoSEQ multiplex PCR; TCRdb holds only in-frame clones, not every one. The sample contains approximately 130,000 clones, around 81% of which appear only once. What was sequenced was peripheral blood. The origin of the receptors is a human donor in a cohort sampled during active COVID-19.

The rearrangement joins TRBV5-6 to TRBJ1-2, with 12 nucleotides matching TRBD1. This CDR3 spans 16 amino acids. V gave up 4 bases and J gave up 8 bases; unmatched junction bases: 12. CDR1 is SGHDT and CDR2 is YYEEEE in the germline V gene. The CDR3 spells CASSPGTGGRAGGYTF. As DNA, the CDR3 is TGTGCCAGCAGCCCGGGGACAGGGGGCCGTGCAGGAGGCTACACCTTC.

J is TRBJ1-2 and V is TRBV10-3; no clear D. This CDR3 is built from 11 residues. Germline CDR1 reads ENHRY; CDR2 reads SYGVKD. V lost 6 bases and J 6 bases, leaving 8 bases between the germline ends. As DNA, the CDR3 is TGTGCCATCAGCCCCGGGGATGGCTACACCTTC. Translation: CAISPGDGYTF.

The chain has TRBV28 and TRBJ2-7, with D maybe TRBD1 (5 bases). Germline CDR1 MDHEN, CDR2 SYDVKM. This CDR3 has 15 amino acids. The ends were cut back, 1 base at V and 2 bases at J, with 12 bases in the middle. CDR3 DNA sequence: TGTGCCAGCAGTTTATACAGGACGGGTACCTACGAGCAGTACTTC. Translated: CASSLYRTGTYEQYF.

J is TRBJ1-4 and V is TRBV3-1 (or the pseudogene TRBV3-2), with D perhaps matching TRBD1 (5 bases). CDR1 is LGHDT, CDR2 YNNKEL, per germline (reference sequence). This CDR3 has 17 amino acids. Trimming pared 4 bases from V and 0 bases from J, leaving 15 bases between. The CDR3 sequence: CASSPSGGLATNEKLFF. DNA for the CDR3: TGTGCCAGCAGCCCCTCGGGGGGACTTGCAACTAATGAAAAACTGTTTTTT.

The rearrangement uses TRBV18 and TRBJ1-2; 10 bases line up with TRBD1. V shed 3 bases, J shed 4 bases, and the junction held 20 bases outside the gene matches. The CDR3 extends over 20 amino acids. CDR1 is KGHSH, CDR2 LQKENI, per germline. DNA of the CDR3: TGTGCCAGCTCACCGGGACGCCGGGACAGGGGACCCTATGGGGGCTATGGCTACACCTTC. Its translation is CASSPGRRDRGPYGGYGYTF. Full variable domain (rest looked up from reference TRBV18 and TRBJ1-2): NAGVMQNPRHLVRRRGQEARLRCSPMKGHSHVYWYRQLPEEGLKFMVYLQKENIIDESGMPKERFSAEFPKEGPSILRIQQVVRGDSAAYFCASSPGRRDRGPYGGYGYTFGSGTRLTVV.

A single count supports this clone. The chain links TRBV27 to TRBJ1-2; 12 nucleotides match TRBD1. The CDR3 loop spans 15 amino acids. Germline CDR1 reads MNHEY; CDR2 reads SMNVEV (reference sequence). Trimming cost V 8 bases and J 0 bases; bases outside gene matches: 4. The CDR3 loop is CASRDRGLPNYGYTF. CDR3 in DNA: TGTGCCAGCCGGGACAGGGGGCTGCCTAACTATGGCTACACCTTC.

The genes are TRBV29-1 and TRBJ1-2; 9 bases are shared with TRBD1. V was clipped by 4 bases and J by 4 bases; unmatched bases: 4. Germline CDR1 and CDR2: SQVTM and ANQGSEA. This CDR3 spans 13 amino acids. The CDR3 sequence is CSVGQGGPYGYTF. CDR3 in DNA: TGCAGCGTTGGACAGGGGGGTCCCTATGGCTACACCTTC.

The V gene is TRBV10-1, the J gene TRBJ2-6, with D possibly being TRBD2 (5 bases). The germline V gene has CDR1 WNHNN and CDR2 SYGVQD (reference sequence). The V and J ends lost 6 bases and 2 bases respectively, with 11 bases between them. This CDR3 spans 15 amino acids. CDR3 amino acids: CASSAGGAGANVLTF. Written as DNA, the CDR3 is TGCGCCAGCAGCGCAGGAGGTGCTGGGGCCAACGTCCTGACTTTC.

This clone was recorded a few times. CDR3 DNA: TGTGCCAGCAGCAAGTATTATCGGACAGGATGCTCCTACAATGAGCAGTTCTTC. Encoded protein: CASSKYYRTGCSYNEQFF. This chain connects TRBV21-1 to TRBJ2-1; TRBD1 is the table's D call, not checked against the DNA. TRBV21-1 is shown as a pseudogene. The CDR3 spans 18 residues.

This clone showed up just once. As DNA, the CDR3 is TGTGCCAGCGGCCCGACAGGGGCTGGCACTGAAGCTTTCTTT. This sequence encodes CASGPTGAGTEAFF. The chain combines TRBV28 with TRBJ1-1, with TRBD1 matching 8 bases. The CDR3 runs to 14 residues. The germline V gene has CDR1 MDHEN and CDR2 SYDVKM. V lost 8 bases to trimming and J lost 4 bases; unmatched junction nucleotides: 9.

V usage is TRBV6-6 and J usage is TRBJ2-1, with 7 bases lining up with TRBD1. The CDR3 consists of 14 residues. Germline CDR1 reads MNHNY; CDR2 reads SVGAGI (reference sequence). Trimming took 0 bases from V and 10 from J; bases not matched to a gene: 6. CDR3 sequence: CASSYSTGSNEQFF. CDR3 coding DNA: TGTGCCAGCAGTTACTCGACAGGGAGCAACGAGCAGTTCTTC.

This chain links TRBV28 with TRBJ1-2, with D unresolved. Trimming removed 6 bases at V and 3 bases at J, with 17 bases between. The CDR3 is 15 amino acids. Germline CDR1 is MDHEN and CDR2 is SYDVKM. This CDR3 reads CASSYTVGNYYGYTF. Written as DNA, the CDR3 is TGTGCCAGCAGCTACACGGTGGGCAATTACTATGGCTACACCTTC.

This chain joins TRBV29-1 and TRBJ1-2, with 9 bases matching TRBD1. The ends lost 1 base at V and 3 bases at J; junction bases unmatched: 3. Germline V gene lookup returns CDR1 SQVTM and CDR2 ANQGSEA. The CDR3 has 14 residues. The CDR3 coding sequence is TGCAGCGTTGAAGTCACAGGGGGCGACTATGGCTACACCTTC. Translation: CSVEVTGGDYGYTF.

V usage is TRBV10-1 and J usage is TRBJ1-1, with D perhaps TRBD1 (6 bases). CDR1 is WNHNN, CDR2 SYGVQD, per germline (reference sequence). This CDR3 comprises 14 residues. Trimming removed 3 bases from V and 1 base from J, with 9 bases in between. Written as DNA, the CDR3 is TGCGCCAGCAGTGATCCGGGACAGAACACTGAAGCTTTCTTT. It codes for CASSDPGQNTEAFF.

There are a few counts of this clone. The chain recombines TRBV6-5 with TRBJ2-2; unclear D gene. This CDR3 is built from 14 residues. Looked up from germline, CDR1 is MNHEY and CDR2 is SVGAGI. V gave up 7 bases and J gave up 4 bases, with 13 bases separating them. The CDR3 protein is CASTQGGFTGELFF. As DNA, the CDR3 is TGTGCCAGCACCCAAGGCGGTTTCACCGGGGAGCTGTTTTTT.

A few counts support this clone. The CDR3 protein is CASSLRGEQYF. CDR3 nucleotide sequence: TGTGCCAGCAGCTTGCGGGGCGAGCAGTACTTC. This chain uses TRBV5-6 with TRBJ2-7, with D perhaps TRBD2 (5 bases). This CDR3 region has 11 residues. Trimming pared 1 base from V and 6 bases from J, leaving 5 bases between. CDR1 is SGHDT and CDR2 is YYEEEE in the germline V gene.

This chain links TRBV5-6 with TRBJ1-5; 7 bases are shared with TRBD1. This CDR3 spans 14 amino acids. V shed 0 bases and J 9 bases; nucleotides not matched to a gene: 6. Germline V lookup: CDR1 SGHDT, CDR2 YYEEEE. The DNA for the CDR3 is TGTGCCAGCAGCTTGGAAGGGGGCTTCGTGCCCCAGCATTTT. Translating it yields CASSLEGGFVPQHF.

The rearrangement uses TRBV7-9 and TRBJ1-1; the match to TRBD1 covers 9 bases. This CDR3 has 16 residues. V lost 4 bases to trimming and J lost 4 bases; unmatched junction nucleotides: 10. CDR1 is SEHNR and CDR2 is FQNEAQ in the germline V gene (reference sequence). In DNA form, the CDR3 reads TGTGCCAGCAGCTGGGGGACAGGGATAAGTGGCACTGAAGCTTTCTTT. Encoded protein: CASSWGTGISGTEAFF.

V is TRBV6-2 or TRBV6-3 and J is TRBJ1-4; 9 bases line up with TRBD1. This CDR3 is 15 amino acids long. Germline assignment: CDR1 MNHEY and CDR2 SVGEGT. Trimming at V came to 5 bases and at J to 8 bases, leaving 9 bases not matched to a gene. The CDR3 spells CASSDTGGDLEKLFF. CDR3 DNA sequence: TGTGCCAGCAGTGACACAGGGGGCGATTTGGAAAAACTGTTTTTT.

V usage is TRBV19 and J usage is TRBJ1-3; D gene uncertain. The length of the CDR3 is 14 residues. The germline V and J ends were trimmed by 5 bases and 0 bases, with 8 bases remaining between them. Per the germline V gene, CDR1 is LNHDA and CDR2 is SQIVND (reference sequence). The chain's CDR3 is CASSFRNSGNTIYF. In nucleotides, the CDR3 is TGTGCCAGTAGTTTCAGGAACTCTGGAAACACCATATATTTT.

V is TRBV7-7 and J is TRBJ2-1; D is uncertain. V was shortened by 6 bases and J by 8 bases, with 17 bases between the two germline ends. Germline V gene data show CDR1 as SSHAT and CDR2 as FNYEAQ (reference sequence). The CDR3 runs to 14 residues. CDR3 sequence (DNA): TGTGCCAGCAGACGAACCCAACAGAGTCATGAGCAGTTCTTC. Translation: CASRRTQQSHEQFF. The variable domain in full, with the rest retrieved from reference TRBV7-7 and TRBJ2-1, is GAGVSQSPRYKVTKRGQDVTLRCDPISSHATLYWYQQALGQGPEFLTYFNYEAQPDKSGLPSDRFSAERPEGSISTLTIQRTEQRDSAMYRCASRRTQQSHEQFFGPGTRLTVL.

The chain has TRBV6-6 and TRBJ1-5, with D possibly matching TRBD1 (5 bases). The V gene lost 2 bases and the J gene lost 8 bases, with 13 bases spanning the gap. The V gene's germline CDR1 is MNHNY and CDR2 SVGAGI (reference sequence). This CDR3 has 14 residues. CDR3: CASSYRIREEPQHF. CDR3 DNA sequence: TGTGCCAGCAGTTACCGAATCAGGGAGGAGCCCCAGCATTTT.

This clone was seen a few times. The chain's CDR3 is CASSLEGRVGDGYTF. The CDR3 region has the DNA TGTGCCAGCAGCTTAGAGGGCAGGGTAGGAGATGGCTACACCTTC. The chain joins TRBV7-8 to TRBJ1-2; TRBD1 might be the D (5 bases). V lost 1 base, J lost 6 bases, and 15 bases lay in between. CDR1 and CDR2 (germline): SGHVS, FQNEAQ. CDR3 length equals 15 residues.

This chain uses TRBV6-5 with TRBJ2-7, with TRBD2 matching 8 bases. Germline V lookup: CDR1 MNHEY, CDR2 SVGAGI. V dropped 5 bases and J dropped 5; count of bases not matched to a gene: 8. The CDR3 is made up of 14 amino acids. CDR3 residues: CASSRPGRGDEQYF. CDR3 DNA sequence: TGTGCCAGCAGTCGCCCCGGGAGGGGCGACGAGCAGTACTTC.

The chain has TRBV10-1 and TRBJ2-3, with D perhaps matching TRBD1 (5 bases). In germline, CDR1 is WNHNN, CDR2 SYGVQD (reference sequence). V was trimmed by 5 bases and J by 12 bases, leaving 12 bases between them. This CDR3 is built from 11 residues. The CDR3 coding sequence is TGCGCCAGCAGTACAGGATTTTCTCAGTATTTT. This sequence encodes CASSTGFSQYF.

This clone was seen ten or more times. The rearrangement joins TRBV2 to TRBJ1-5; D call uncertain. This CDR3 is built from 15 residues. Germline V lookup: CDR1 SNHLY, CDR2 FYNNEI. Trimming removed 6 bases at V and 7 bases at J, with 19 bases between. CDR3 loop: CASRARDIVGQPQHF. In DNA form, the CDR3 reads TGTGCCAGCAGGGCCAGAGACATCGTAGGACAGCCCCAGCATTTT.